The clone carrying this TCR beta chain was recorded only once. This sample is drawn from a study of T cell responses to AZD1222 COVID-19 vaccine. The V gene lost 2 bases and the J gene lost 3 bases, with 11 bases spanning the gap. The CDR3 sequence is 16 residues long. CDR1 is LGHDT and CDR2 is YNNKEL in the germline V gene (reference sequence). TCRdb keeps only in-frame clones here, not all; method: immunoSEQ multiplex PCR. In the table there are about 130,000 clones, approximately 80% of which are singletons. The input for sequencing was peripheral blood, taken on day 0 of AZD1222 vaccination. This TCR came from an adult in good health. J is TRBJ1-6 and V is TRBV3-1 (or the pseudogene TRBV3-2); a weak D match, TRBD1 (5 bases). The CDR3 DNA reads TGTGCCAGCAGCCAAAATCCCCAGGGCTATAATTCACCCCTCCACTTT. Protein sequence: CASSQNPQGYNSPLHF.